This T cell receptor (beta chain) was captured by sequencing in a study of tumor-infiltrating lymphocytes in primary liver carcinoma. Study as a whole: The study obtained roughly 3.5 to 7.13 million productive TCRbeta reads per sample, similar across tissue types.

For this clonotype: Lacking the conserved final phenylalanine or tryptophan, this CDR3 likely reflects a read error.

Blood RNA came from unsorted whole blood; germline DNA was also extracted. The input was around 530 ng total RNA; TCR beta cDNA was made from it with a constant-region primer. Library construction for TCR beta comprised three nested multiplex PCR rounds performed with slightly modified ARM-PCR. Primers for the first two PCR rounds were TRBV1-TRBV30 forward primers and a C-beta reverse primer (approximately 10 cycles per round). From the multiplex PCR reads, TCRdb called clonotypes with MiXCR, one entry per CDR3 protein. The table has approximately 330,000 distinct CDR3 sequences, approximately 64% seen once. V lost 2 bases to trimming and J lost 5 bases, with 12 bases between them. This CDR3 spans 14 amino acids. Germline lookup yields CDR1 MDHEN and CDR2 SYDVKM.

V gene TRBV28 combines with J gene TRBJ2-5, with D possibly being TRBD1 or TRBD2 (7 bases each). This clonotype was sampled from a man aged 35-49 years with primary liver carcinoma and hepatitis B virus infection. Sequencing used peripheral blood. CDR3 nucleotides: TGTGCCAGCAGTTTAATGCAGGGGGGGGAGACCCAGTACCTA. As protein: CASSLMQGGETQYL.